This T cell receptor (beta chain) was observed in a study of blood T cell repertoires in COVID-19. Overall study: The samples span acute and convalescent COVID-19 from the United States, Italy and Spain. T cells, B-cell-depleted T cells, or PBMCs provided the cDNA or gDNA that served as material.

Original processing notes: Using reference gene primer amplification, nucleated cell counts were estimated. Data came from immunoSEQ multiplex PCR; TCRdb stores just in-frame clones and leaves some out. V and J calls and clone size are given by that table; D and trimming were obtained from the DNA. The data show about 160,000 clones, with over 80% seen just once and about 10% held by the top ten. Germline CDR1 is SEHNR and CDR2 is FQNEAQ (reference sequence). CDR3 size: 14 residues. The ends lost 4 bases at V and 4 bases at J; junction bases unmatched: 3. The TCR was taken from a woman older than 75 with active or convalescent COVID-19. The material sequenced was peripheral blood. This rearrangement joins TRBV7-9 to TRBJ1-4; 7 bases are shared with TRBD1. The CDR3 spells CASSSDRDNEKLFF. The CDR3 region has the DNA TGTGCCAGCAGCTCTGACAGGGATAATGAAAAACTGTTTTTT.